Each of the 5 T cell receptor beta chains below was sequenced from the same sample in a study of T-cell reconstitution after alpha-beta-depleted transplantation in children. Molecular barcoding with unique molecular identifiers was used for the TCRbeta library. TCRdb re-analysed the PCR reads in MiXCR, keeping a single row per CDR3 protein. The sample carries hundreds of thousands of distinct CDR3 sequences, around 12% recorded once. The starting material was PBMCs, obtained before TCRalphabeta/CD19-depleted stem cell transplant. These receptors came from a girl aged 2 to 9 with congenital amegakaryocytic thrombocytopenia, due to receive a stem cell transplant.

This clonotype was found many times. V is TRBV7-2 and J is TRBJ2-7; 10 nucleotides agree with TRBD2. CDR1 SGHTA and CDR2 FQGNSA come from the germline V gene. V shed 5 bases, J shed 5 bases, and the junction held 6 bases outside the gene matches. CDR3 size: 14 residues. CDR3 region: CASSMGLARHEQYF. The CDR3 coding sequence is TGTGCCAGCAGCATGGGACTAGCGAGGCACGAGCAGTACTTC.

In DNA form, the CDR3 reads TGTGCCAGCAGCTCAAACAGGGGACTCCAGACCTACGAGCAGTACTTC. Amino acid sequence: CASSSNRGLQTYEQYF. The chain employs TRBV6-1 and TRBJ2-7, with a possible D match to TRBD1 (7 bases). CDR1 and CDR2 (germline): MNHNS, SASEGT. V was pared by 6 bases and J by 2 bases, with 20 bases between. This CDR3 has 16 residues.

In this sample, this clonotype turned up many times. The V gene is TRBV12-5, the J gene TRBJ2-3; D gene ambiguous. CDR3 length: 11 residues. The germline gives CDR1 LGHNT, CDR2 FRNRAP. Between the trimmed V and J ends, which lost 4 bases and 9 bases, there was a span of 8 bases. The CDR3 nucleotides are TGTGCTAGTGGTTGGCCTTTGACGCAGTATTTT. As protein: CASGWPLTQYF.

This clonotype has a handful of counts. V and J are TRBV20-1 and TRBJ2-1; D may be TRBD2 (5 bases). The ends were cut back, 6 bases at V and 3 bases at J, with 9 bases in the middle. The CDR3 runs to 12 residues. Germline CDR1 DFQATT, CDR2 SNEGSKA (reference sequence). The CDR3 spells CSAPSGYNEQFF. The CDR3, as DNA: TGCAGTGCCCCAAGCGGCTACAATGAGCAGTTCTTC.

This clonotype was detected only a few times. V usage is TRBV28 and J usage is TRBJ1-4; 8 nucleotides match TRBD1. Germline V gene sequence: CDR1 MDHEN, CDR2 SYDVKM. The CDR3 length is 13 residues. V shed 9 bases and J 7 bases; nucleotides not matched to a gene: 7. The chain's CDR3 is CASTDRGGEKLFF. The CDR3 DNA sequence: TGTGCCAGTACAGACAGGGGAGGTGAAAAACTGTTTTTT.